Listed below are T cell receptor beta chains from one sample, sequenced in a study of OX40 agonist ivuxolimab in advanced cancers. The repertoire was sequenced with immunoSEQ multiplex PCR; TCRdb's copy has only in-frame clones and lacks some. There are roughly 76,000 clones in the sample; approximately 90% occur only once, and 6% to 8% lies in the top ten. The specimen comprised CD4+ or CD8+ T cells sorted from blood, sampled in a trial of the OX40 agonist ivuxolimab. The receptors were gathered from an adult with an advanced solid tumor such as melanoma, head and neck, liver or kidney cancer. The conserved cysteine and the conserved F or W are not part of the CDR3 here. A row's size may be missing; if present it is once, few, many or a size class.

clone_size v_call cdr3_aa
. TRBV5-5 ASSLETFEGYEQY
once TRBV27 ASNFIPRTTEAF
. TRBV2 ASSTGTGPLEQY
. TRBV19 ASSPILNHWNTEAF
. TRBV4-1 ASSQAEGGHEQY
. TRBV7-8 ASPRRGGLPGELF
. TRBV27 ASSLLLAGLGDTQY
. TRBV4-3 ASSPADASYGYT
. TRBV6-4 ASSDSPGGIPDTQY
. TRBV5-1 ASSLADTEAF
. TRBV5-8 ASSLSPEQY
. TRBV4-3 ASSQGRQGYEQY
. TRBV7-8 ASSLDSIISGNTIY
. TRBV9 ASSVWGSTGELF
. TRBV19 ASSGLSGELF
. TRBV4-2 ASSQELRGRGSVEKLF
. TRBV9 ASSVWTTPDNSPLH
few TRBV19 ASSMGTGGNTIY
. TRBV9 ASSPSDRGLYNEQF